This T cell receptor beta chain was retrieved from a study of OX40 agonist ivuxolimab in advanced cancers. The study's findings and limits: On average, CD8+ T cells had more expanded clones than CD4+.

Per germline, CDR1 SGHDT and CDR2 YYEEEE. This CDR3 is built from 13 residues. The ends were cut back, 4 bases at V and 6 bases at J, with 10 bases in the middle. As to this clone: Its target is not known.

Sequencing used immunoSEQ multiplex PCR; TCRdb keeps in-frame clones, though not all of them. The sample contains roughly 10,000 clones, about 82% of which appear only once. The TCR sequence derives from an adult with an advanced solid tumor such as melanoma, head and neck, liver or kidney cancer. The specimen comprised CD4+ or CD8+ T cells sorted from blood, sampled in a trial of the OX40 agonist ivuxolimab. The chain carries TRBV5-6 and TRBJ2-2; weak D call: TRBD2 (7 bases). CDR3 sequence reads: CASSVGGPGELFF. The CDR3 nucleotides read TGTGCCAGCAGCGTGGGGGGGCCCGGGGAGCTGTTTTTT.